A single sample gave rise to the 10 T cell receptor beta chains below, sequenced in a study of tumor and adjacent non-tumor tissue in lung cancer. TCRbeta libraries were built with three rounds of nested PCR, modified from ARM-PCR. TCRdb re-called the multiplex PCR reads with MiXCR, one entry per CDR3 protein. The sample includes roughly 67,000 distinct CDR3 sequences, just under 60% of them seen just once. The template was RNA from unsorted bulk tissue. Sequenced material: lung tumor tissue. The receptor source for this set is a man aged 45-65 years with non-small cell lung cancer.

About this clonotype: A read error may be the cause here, since a much bigger clone is one base away. This chain uses TRBV6-6 with TRBJ2-3, with D possibly called TRBD1 or TRBD2 (5 bases each). From germline, CDR1 is MNHNY and CDR2 SVGAGI (reference sequence). The CDR3 is 15 residues long. CDR3 nucleotides: TGTGCCAGCCGTCGGGGCCAGGGAAGCACAAATACGCAGTATTTT. It codes for CASRRGQGSTNTQYF.

The V and J genes are TRBV12-3 or TRBV12-4 and TRBJ2-7; TRBD2 might be the D (5 bases). CDR3 size: 13 residues. This chain's CDR3 is CTIRRTGGYEQYF. CDR3 DNA: TGTACCATCAGGAGGACTGGCGGCTACGAGCAGTACTTC.

This clonotype was counted a few times. The chain uses TRBV2 and TRBJ1-5; 7 nucleotides align to TRBD1. In germline, CDR1 is SNHLY, CDR2 FYNNEI. The CDR3 length is 16 residues. Trimming removed 7 bases from V and 12 bases from J; junction bases left unmatched: 21. The CDR3 DNA reads as TGTGCCAGCAATGGGGCTACGGGACAGCCCGATAGGGTCCAGCATTTT. Translating gives CASNGATGQPDRVQHF.

This clonotype was counted ten times or more. The J gene is TRBJ2-7, the V gene TRBV10-1, with 9 nucleotides matching TRBD1. The junction had 5 bases not matched to a gene; V was cut back by 5 bases and J by 6 bases. Germline assignment: CDR1 WNHNN and CDR2 SYGVQD (reference sequence). The CDR3 runs to 13 residues. The CDR3, as DNA: TGCGCCAGCAGTCTGGGGACAGGGTTCGAGCAGTACTTC. Translating gives CASSLGTGFEQYF.

As to this clonotype: A much larger clone is a single base away; this may be a read error. The rearrangement uses TRBV12-3 or TRBV12-4 and TRBJ2-3; possibly TRBD2 for D (5 bases). The CDR3 has 14 amino acids. This CDR3 is CASNLTRATDTQYF. Here the CDR3 DNA reads TGTGCCAGCAATTTAACGCGGGCTACAGATACGCAGTATTTT.

Notes on this clonotype: The conserved phenylalanine or tryptophan is not found at the CDR3 terminus, so this likely reflects a read error. In DNA form, the CDR3 reads TGTGCCAGCAGCGCCGGGACTAACGGCACAGATTCGCAGTATTCT. Amino acids: CASSAGTNGTDSQYS. The chain couples TRBV11-3 to TRBJ2-3, with 7 positions matching TRBD2. The CDR3 totals 15 residues. In germline, CDR1 is SGHNT, CDR2 YENEEA.

As to this clonotype: A junction end diverges from the germline sequence, so it may reflect a read error. The V gene is TRBV11-2, the J gene TRBJ2-1, with D possibly TRBD1 on 5 matching bases. Per germline, CDR1 SGHAT and CDR2 FQNNGV. This CDR3 has 14 residues. Written as DNA, the CDR3 is TGTGCCATCAGCTTCGCAGGGTTCTACAATGAGCAGTGCTTC. This sequence encodes CAISFAGFYNEQCF.

In its sample, this clonotype was seen many times. The chain couples TRBV28 to TRBJ2-1; 8 positions match TRBD1. The CDR3 has 14 residues. CDR1 and CDR2 (germline): MDHEN, SYDVKM. V lost 2 bases, J lost 8 bases, and 5 bases stayed unmatched. CDR3 nucleotide sequence: TGTGCCAGCAGTTTAAACAGGGGGGACGATGAGCAGTTCTTC. It encodes CASSLNRGDDEQFF.

This clonotype was seen a few times. No conserved phenylalanine or tryptophan is present at the end of the CDR3, so a read error is the likely explanation. Because the CDR3's place on the DNA is in doubt, the DNA is left out and the CDR3 is given as listed by TCRdb. This sequence joins TRBV11-1 and TRBJ1-1; the table's D call, TRBD1, was not checked against the DNA. The CDR3 is 13 amino acids in total, end residues counted. Germline V gene sequence: CDR1 SGHAT, CDR2 FQDESV (reference sequence). CDR3 residues: CASSPGTGDGAIS.

This clonotype was found a few times. One junction end disagrees with the germline gene, perhaps due to a read error. The chain carries TRBV10-3 and TRBJ1-5, with 11 bases identical to TRBD1. In germline, CDR1 is ENHRY, CDR2 SYGVKD. The CDR3 spans 15 residues. In DNA, the CDR3 is TGTGCCGTCGGACAGGGGGCGATAAGCAGTCAGCCCCAGCATTTT. It yields the protein CAVGQGAISSQPQHF.